This TCR beta chain was captured in a study of cytomegalovirus exposure and HLA in healthy donors (TCRdb year 2017). With regard to the full study: An earlier analysis of 550 to 700 of the donors reported approximately 300 Gb of sequence data and roughly 110 million unique TCR beta sequences from 150 million to 200 million T cells. An early release covering 550 to 650 HLA-typed donors comprised about 300 gigabases of sequencing data and 65 million to 100 million unique TCR sequences. The genetic ancestry cluster associated with self-reported Caucasian donors included around four fifths of the roughly 400 genotyped donors. The study aimed to test whether signatures of past pathogen exposure could be identified by cataloging public T cell receptors. The T cell repertoires of 666 subjects were profiled by immunosequencing and related to cytomegalovirus serostatus. Along with the roughly 700-subject first cohort, a separate validation cohort of over a hundred different subjects was used. To predict cytomegalovirus infection status, the study combined high-throughput TCR immunosequencing, statistical association of individual TCRs with disease status, and machine learning. To study patterns of TCR occurrence, a later analysis re-analyzed previously published TCR beta repertoires from around 700 donors and added high-resolution HLA genotyping. The later analysis used no new phenotypic data to find candidate immune exposures, relying instead on TCR beta sequences and their occurrence across donors. In an earlier analysis of more than 550 of the donors, high-throughput TCR beta sequencing was used to judge whether each TCR beta V gene segment behaved as functional or pseudogenic. Donor age, sex, ethnicity and CMV serostatus were compiled alongside the repertoire data. In a later genetic analysis, genome-wide SNP genotypes for about three fifths of the 666 donors were used, and that subset was treated as a discovery cohort. Every repertoire in the discovery cohort had been generated on one and the same sequencing platform. HLA typing included class I and class II loci at four-digit resolution. The number of typed donors differed by locus: about 620-640 for A, B, C, DRB1 and DQB1; some 500 for DQA1; 606 for DPA1; and about 450 for DPB1. Roughly five DR-DQ haplotypes were handled as single units for association and clustering, since linkage in the cohort was strong. Across some 400 genotyped donors of the cohort, an average of roughly 250,000 unique TCR beta nucleotide sequences per donor were sequenced, and roughly 20% of those sequences were non-productive.

What the study reported, not specific to this receptor: When HLA alleles, especially DR and DQ, strongly co-occurred, attributing TCR associations to individual alleles was difficult. A later analysis reported that several top co-occurrence clusters appeared linked to parvovirus B19, influenza, CMV and Epstein-Barr virus. Some IMGT-functional V segments, including TRBV6-2 and TRBV6-3, could not be told apart with the 87-base-pair reads, so those segments were excluded. Because counts were too low, around 17 rarely observed V segments, including chromosome 9 orphons, were left out of the earlier analysis of 500 to 750 of the donors. A further reported finding was that TCR beta sequences accurately predicted the HLA-A and HLA-B alleles for most subjects in the first cohort. In a later genetic analysis, fewer N-insertions in productive TCRs were reported among donors in an Asian-associated ancestry cluster than the roughly 700-donor mean. A total of about 150 TCR beta chains were listed by the study as associated with cytomegalovirus. Correlated functional status among segregating V segments might reflect linkage disequilibrium, but an unknown experimental factor could not be ruled out. In a later genetic analysis, a missense DCLRE1C variant was associated with V-gene and J-gene trimming of TCR beta chains, and the association was replicated in an independent cohort. At a false discovery rate of 0.05, a later analysis linked around 15,000 TCR beta sequences to specific HLA alleles. It was suggested by the authors that the approach could potentially be generalized to other disease states and immunological phenotypes. Immune exposure information for the cohort was limited to CMV serostatus. In a later analysis, HLA-associated TCR beta chains were found to be more clonally expanded and to have lower generation probabilities than equally common non-associated chains. While some public TCRs were present in many individuals, most TCR sequences turned up only very rarely across donors. A group of highly shared sequence variants was considered likely to be a technical artifact of the sequencing pipeline. The presence/absence analyses assumed that sequencing depth was roughly uniform across donors, and that assumption may not be true. Broadly in line with IMGT annotations, most TCR beta V segments showed up in productive rearrangements about 87% or about 30% of the time in an earlier analysis of roughly 590 of the donors. Because HLA typing was missing for some donors at each locus, association tests included only the typed subset. According to a later analysis, most CMV-associated TCR beta chains appeared to be HLA-restricted, and the HLA associations seemed to be driven largely by CMV exposure. This cohort had only TCR beta chains sequenced, and the lack of alpha or paired-chain data limited which features could be detected. According to a later analysis, TCR association rates differed among HLA loci, with DRB1 alleles showing the most associated TCRs and HLA-C alleles showing the fewest. The classifier was reported to diagnose cytomegalovirus status with high specificity and sensitivity in both the original and validation cohorts. In vitro tests confirmed that a few of the cytomegalovirus-associated TCR beta chains recognize cytomegalovirus antigens.

The cohort comprised fewer than 700 healthy bone marrow donors. All cohort members were sampled while nominally healthy, although unrecorded immune exposures were likely present. The donor was CMV seropositive and belonged to the group of 250 to 350 seropositive cohort members. A peripheral blood sample was collected from each donor, and TCR beta sequencing was performed on peripheral blood mononuclear cells. The Qiagen DNeasy Blood Extraction Kit was used to extract genomic DNA from the blood cell samples. Preparation of the library involved the immunoSEQ multiplex PCR assay. The multiplex PCR relied on a mix of 60 forward primers for TCR Vbeta segments and 13 reverse primers for TCR Jbeta segments. The CDR3 region of rearranged TCR beta genes was amplified from genomic DNA by a multiplex PCR assay. Amplified TCR beta libraries were sequenced as 87-base-pair reads on the Illumina HiSeq System. The authors processed their data as follows. A later analysis tallied 75 million to 85 million unique TCR beta chains across the 550 to 850 repertoires, and some 12 million of those chains were shared by two or more donors. Raw reads were error-corrected and collapsed into unique sequences with a nearest-neighbor algorithm that merged closely related sequences to remove PCR and sequencing errors. To assign V, D and J gene segments, CDR3 sequences were aligned to IMGT reference sequences. For a sequence to be retained, a match of at least six nucleotides was required to both a V gene segment and a J gene segment. Rearrangements were called productive when the CDR3 lacked stop codons and stayed in frame with V and J; all others were non-productive. Following IMGT convention, CDR3 was defined as the stretch from the second conserved V-encoded cysteine to the conserved J-encoded phenylalanine. The earlier analysis of about 610 of the donors excluded any sequence lacking an unambiguous match to a single V gene segment. An earlier analysis of around 600 of the donors classified V segments as functional when productive rearrangements were above 56.7% and as segregating when the standard deviation between donors was above 5%. To diagnose cytomegalovirus status from the catalog of TCR beta chain sequences, a statistical classification framework was built. In a later analysis, V and J genes were assigned by comparing TCR nucleotide sequences against IMGT/GENE-DB human TR gene sequences. In a later analysis, CDR3 sequences and most-parsimonious VDJ recombination scenarios were assigned using the TCRdist pipeline. In a later analysis, each TCR beta chain was defined by its CDR3 amino acid sequence together with its V-gene family, and reads without a unique V-gene family were excluded. A later analysis removed 500 to 600 highly shared, low-generation-probability nucleotide sequences to deal with suspected cross-contamination and a sequencing artifact. In a later analysis, a clonal expansion index for each public chain was calculated from normalized within-repertoire ranks of inferred template counts. A later analysis computed generation probabilities with a VDJ recombination model fitted to out-of-frame rearrangements, and checked the results against IGoR. In a later analysis, TCR-TCR, TCR-HLA and TCR-CMV co-occurrence was scored with hypergeometric tests, and a repertoire-size bias correction was applied to TCR pairs. A later analysis estimated false discovery rates by permuting HLA or CMV assignments 20 times. In a later analysis, co-occurring TCRs were grouped using DBSCAN, and TCRdist sequence similarity was added for clustering within HLA-allele-positive subsets. Co-occurrence clustering excluded repertoires with fewer than 30,000 or more than 120,000 public chains, plus five with anomalous nucleotide sharing. Entries here come from immuneACCESS through TCRdb and include only in-frame sequences with V and J called. Some clones fail to appear in such tables; in the studies checked, an unresolved V gene covers under half of the shortfall, and the cause of the remainder is unknown. The DNA was the basis for D and trimming; V, J and clone size are from that table. The sample records roughly 77,000 clones, 55% to 75% of which are singletons. The leading ten clones occupy 12% of the sample.

With regard to this clone: The target of this receptor is not known. Base qualities are not at hand, and no much larger clone is one base apart.

From its cysteine to its phenylalanine, the CDR3 spans 16 amino acids. Only the CDR3 DNA stays, 48 bases, in frame from base 1. V was cut back by 0 bases and J by 6 bases, leaving a gap of 12 bases between them. CDR1 and CDR2 were assigned from the germline V gene as MGHRA and YSYEKL. Specimen: PBMCs. This receptor was obtained from a woman between 40 and 50 years old in good health and CMV-seropositive. Here the chain combines TRBV4-1 and TRBJ1-6, and the D gene may be TRBD1, 5 bases matching. The CDR3 protein is CASSQERGPTNSPLHF. The DNA sequence is as follows: TGCGCCAGCAGCCAAGAAAGGGGTCCTACTAATTCACCCCTCCACTTT.